This TCR beta chain was identified in a study of human T cells and chemical hapten exposure. The sample's time point: pre-sensitization, week 0. Treatment in this sample: therapeutic diphenylcyclopropenone sensitization with weekly scalp DPC. Germline CDR1 reads DFQATT; CDR2 reads SNEGSKA (reference sequence). CDR3 length equals 12 residues. V lost 6 bases, J lost 1 base, and 1 base stayed unmatched. From the RACE reads, TCRdb called clonotypes with MiXCR, one entry per CDR3 protein. The sample gives about 98,000 distinct CDR3 sequences, about a tenth of which show up once; more than 2.5% is in the top ten.

This specimen consisted of whole blood, obtained in connection with sensitization to the hapten diphenylcyclopropenone (DPC). The source of this sequence is a woman in her fifties or sixties with alopecia areata. Some clones in this sample may be carry-over from other donors' samples. The chain combines TRBV20-1 with TRBJ2-3; 7 nucleotides agree with TRBD1. The CDR3 sequence: CSAGQGTDTQYF. For the CDR3, the DNA is TGCAGTGCCGGACAGGGCACAGATACGCAGTATTTT.